This T cell receptor (beta chain) was profiled in a study of cytomegalovirus exposure and HLA in healthy donors. Study outcomes and limitations: Roughly uniform depth of sequencing across donors was assumed in presence/absence analyses.

Turning to this clone: Its specificity is not known.

CDR1 is SGHVS and CDR2 is FNYEAQ in the germline V gene. The CDR3 is 17 residues long. V dropped 1 base and J dropped 6; count of bases not matched to a gene: 10. The PCR ran on 60 Vbeta and 13 Jbeta primers. Some clones are missing from TCRdb's copy, which holds only in-frame ones; the method was immunoSEQ multiplex PCR. Of around 92,000 clones listed, around four fifths are singletons. Participants comprised healthy donors of bone marrow. The specimen was PBMCs. The sequence was obtained from a female donor in good health and CMV-seropositive. The chain links TRBV7-6 to TRBJ2-3, with 10 bases matching TRBD1. The CDR3 DNA follows: TGTGCCAGCAGCTTAGTCCTGCGGGACAGGGGATGGGATACGCAGTATTTT. As protein: CASSLVLRDRGWDTQYF.